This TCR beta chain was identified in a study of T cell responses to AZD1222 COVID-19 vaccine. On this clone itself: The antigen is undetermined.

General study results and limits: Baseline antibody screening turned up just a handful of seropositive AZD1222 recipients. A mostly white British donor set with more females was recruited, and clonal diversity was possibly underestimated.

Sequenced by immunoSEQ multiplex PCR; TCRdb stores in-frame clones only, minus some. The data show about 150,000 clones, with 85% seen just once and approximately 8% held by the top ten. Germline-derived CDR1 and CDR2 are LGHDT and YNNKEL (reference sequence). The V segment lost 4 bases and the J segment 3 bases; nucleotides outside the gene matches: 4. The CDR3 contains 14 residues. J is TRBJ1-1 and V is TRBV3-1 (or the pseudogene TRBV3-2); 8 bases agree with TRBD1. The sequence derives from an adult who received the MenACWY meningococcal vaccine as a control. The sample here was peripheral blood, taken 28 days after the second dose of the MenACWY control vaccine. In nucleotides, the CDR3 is TGTGCCAGCAGCCGGACAGGGAGGGACACTGAAGCTTTCTTT. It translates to CASSRTGRDTEAFF.